This T cell receptor (beta chain) is drawn from a study of response to subunit inactivated influenza vaccine. One entry per CDR3 protein, called by TCRdb with MiXCR from the RT-PCR reads. The sample shows approximately 500,000 distinct CDR3 sequences, under 30% of them seen only once. A word on this clonotype: Germline and junction disagree at one end, which may indicate a read error.

Germline V gives CDR1 SGHTA, CDR2 FQGNSA. The CDR3 runs 13 residues. These data also formed part of another study, on T cells expressing NK-cell markers. That paper states: Scientists made TCR beta cDNA using 5'RACE template switching with UMIs.

Sequencing used CD4+ T cells sorted from PBMCs, obtained 11 to 12 days after vaccination. V gene TRBV7-2 combines with J gene TRBJ2-4, with D possibly called TRBD1 or TRBD2 (5 bases each). The sequence was collected from a man aged 50-59 years who received an inactivated influenza vaccine. Written as DNA, the CDR3 is TGTGCCAGCAGCTTTAACTCGGGGCGGCCTTTGAACTTC. It specifies CASSFNSGRPLNF.